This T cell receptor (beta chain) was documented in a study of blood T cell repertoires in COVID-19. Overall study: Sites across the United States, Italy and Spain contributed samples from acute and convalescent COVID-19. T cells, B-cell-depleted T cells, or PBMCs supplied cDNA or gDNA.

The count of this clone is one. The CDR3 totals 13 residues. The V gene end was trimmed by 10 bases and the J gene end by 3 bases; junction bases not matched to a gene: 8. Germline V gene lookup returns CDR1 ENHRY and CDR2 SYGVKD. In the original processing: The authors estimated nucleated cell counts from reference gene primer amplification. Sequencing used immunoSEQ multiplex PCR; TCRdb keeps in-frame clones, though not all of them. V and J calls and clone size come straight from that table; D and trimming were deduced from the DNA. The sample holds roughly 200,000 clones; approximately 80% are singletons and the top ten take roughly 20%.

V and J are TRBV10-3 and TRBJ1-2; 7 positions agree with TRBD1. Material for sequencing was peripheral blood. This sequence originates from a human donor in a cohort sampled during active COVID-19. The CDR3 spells CASYRDRYYGYTF. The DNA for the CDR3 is TGTGCCAGTTACCGGGACAGATACTATGGCTACACCTTC.